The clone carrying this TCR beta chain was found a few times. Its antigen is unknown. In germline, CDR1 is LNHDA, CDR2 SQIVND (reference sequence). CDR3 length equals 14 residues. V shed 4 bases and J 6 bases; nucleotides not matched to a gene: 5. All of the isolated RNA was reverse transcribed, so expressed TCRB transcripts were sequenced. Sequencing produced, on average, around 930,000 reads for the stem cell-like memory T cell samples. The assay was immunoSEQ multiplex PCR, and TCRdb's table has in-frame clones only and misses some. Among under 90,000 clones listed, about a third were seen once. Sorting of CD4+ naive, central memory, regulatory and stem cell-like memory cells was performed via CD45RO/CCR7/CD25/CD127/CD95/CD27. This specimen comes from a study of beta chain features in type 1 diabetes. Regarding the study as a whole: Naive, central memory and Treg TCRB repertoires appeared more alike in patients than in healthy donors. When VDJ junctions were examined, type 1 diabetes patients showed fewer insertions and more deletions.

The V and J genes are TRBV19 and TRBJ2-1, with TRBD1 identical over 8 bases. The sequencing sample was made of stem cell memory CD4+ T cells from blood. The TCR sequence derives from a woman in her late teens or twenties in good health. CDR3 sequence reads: CASSKGQDRNEQFF. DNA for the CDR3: TGTGCCAGTAGTAAGGGACAGGATCGCAATGAGCAGTTCTTC.